The 5 T cell receptor beta chains listed next were all sequenced from one sample in a study of blood T cells in healthy people across ages. PCR was performed a second time for roughly 7 to 12 cycles using a sample-barcoded 5' primer and a J-beta primer mix. MiXCR, applied by TCRdb to the 5' RACE reads, yields one record per CDR3 protein. The sample contains over a million distinct CDR3 sequences, 35% to 50% of which appear only once. The sample consisted of blood. The receptors shown here come from an older woman in good health.

The DNA for the CDR3 is TGTGCCAGCACCGGGACTAGCGCCATCTCCTACAATGAGCAGTTCTTC. This translates into CASTGTSAISYNEQFF. V gene TRBV6-1 combines with J gene TRBJ2-1; 10 bases align to TRBD2. Germline V gene sequence: CDR1 MNHNS, CDR2 SASEGT. The CDR3 runs to 16 residues. Losses at the gene ends were 7 bases for V and 0 bases for J; bases not matched to a gene: 6.

This clonotype has a handful of counts. The chain employs TRBV6-1 and TRBJ1-5; no clear D gene. The CDR3 sequence is 15 residues long. The germline V and J ends were trimmed by 10 bases and 2 bases, with 18 bases remaining between them. Germline V CDR1 and CDR2: MNHNS, SASEGT. Here the CDR3 DNA reads TGTGCCACCCAGTTAGTCCTAAGGGGCAATCAGCCCCAGCATTTT. This encodes CATQLVLRGNQPQHF.

This sequence joins TRBV12-3 or TRBV12-4 and TRBJ2-1; no clear D gene. The CDR3 length is 12 residues. V lost 5 bases, J lost 9 bases, and 11 bases lay in between. CDR3 region: CASSIKYGEQFF. Here the CDR3 DNA reads TGTGCCAGCAGTATTAAGTACGGTGAGCAGTTCTTC.

The chain is built from TRBV10-2 and TRBJ1-2, with TRBD1 identical over 7 bases. The J segment lost 8 bases and the V segment lost 1 base, leaving 10 bases of the junction unmatched. The CDR3 is 15 residues long. Germline CDR1 and CDR2: WSHSY and SAAADI. The CDR3 DNA sequence: TGCGCCAGCAGTGAGTTTCGGACAGGCGCACAGGGCTACACCTTC. Its protein is CASSEFRTGAQGYTF.

The rearrangement joins TRBV20-1 to TRBJ1-1; D call uncertain. Per the germline V gene, CDR1 is DFQATT and CDR2 is SNEGSKA (reference sequence). V lost 2 bases to trimming and J lost 1 base, with 8 bases between them. The CDR3 has 13 residues. For the CDR3, the DNA is TGCAGTGCTAGATCCCCCCCGAACACTGAAGCTTTCTTT. Its translation is CSARSPPNTEAFF.